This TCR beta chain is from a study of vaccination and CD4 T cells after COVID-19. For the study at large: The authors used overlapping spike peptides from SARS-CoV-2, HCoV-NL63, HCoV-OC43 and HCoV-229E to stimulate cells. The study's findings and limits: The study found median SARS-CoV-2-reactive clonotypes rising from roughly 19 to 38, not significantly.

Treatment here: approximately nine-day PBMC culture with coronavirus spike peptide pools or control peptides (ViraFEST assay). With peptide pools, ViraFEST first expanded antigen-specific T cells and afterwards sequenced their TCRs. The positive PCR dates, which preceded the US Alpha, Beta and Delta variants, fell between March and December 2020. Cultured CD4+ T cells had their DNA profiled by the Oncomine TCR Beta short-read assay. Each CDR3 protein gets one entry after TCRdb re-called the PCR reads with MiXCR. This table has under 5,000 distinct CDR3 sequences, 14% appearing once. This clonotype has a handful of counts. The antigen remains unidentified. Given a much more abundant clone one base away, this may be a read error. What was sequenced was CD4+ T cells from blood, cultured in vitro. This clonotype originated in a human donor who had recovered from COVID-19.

Written as DNA, the CDR3 is TGTGCCAGCAAAAATACAGGGACCCAGTACTTC. This sequence encodes CASKNTGTQYF. J is TRBJ2-5 and V is TRBV12-3 or TRBV12-4, with D perhaps matching TRBD1 (5 bases). The V gene lost 7 bases and the J gene lost 7 bases, with 10 bases spanning the gap. The CDR3 extends over 11 amino acids.